This T cell receptor (beta chain) was identified in a study of T cells of healthy individuals. CDR3 size: 16 residues. Germline values: CDR1 DFQATT, CDR2 SNEGSKA (reference sequence). The junction had 11 bases not matched to a gene; V was cut back by 4 bases and J by 2 bases. TCRdb called the 5' RACE reads again in MiXCR, with one record for every CDR3 protein. This sample has nearly 100,000 distinct CDR3 sequences; approximately 15% occur once, and the top ten carry under 7.5%. The origin of this receptor is a human donor in good health. The chain carries TRBV20-1 and TRBJ2-7, with TRBD2 matching over 10 bases. CDR3 sequence: CSAKDGATSGAYEQYF. CDR3 nucleotide sequence: TGCAGTGCTAAAGATGGGGCTACTAGCGGGGCCTACGAGCAGTACTTC.